These 28 T cell receptor beta chains share one sample of origin, sequenced in a study of cytomegalovirus exposure and HLA in healthy donors. Sequencing was performed with immunoSEQ multiplex PCR; in TCRdb, only in-frame clones are kept and a portion is missing. The table lists 90,000 to 150,000 clones, roughly 82% of them singletons. Sequencing was performed on PBMCs. Receptors were obtained from a man between 18 and 35 years old in good health and CMV-seronegative.

This CDR3 reads CASSQEGQGAREKLFF. Written as DNA, the CDR3 is TGCGCCAGCAGCCAAGAAGGGCAGGGGGCGCGTGAAAAACTGTTTTTT. This chain uses TRBV4-1 with TRBJ1-4; TRBD1 matches 8 bases. Germline V gene data show CDR1 as MGHRA and CDR2 as YSYEKL. V lost 0 bases and J lost 7; bases outside the gene matches: 7. The CDR3 loop spans 16 amino acids.

The chain recombines TRBV6-6 with TRBJ2-7; 7 nucleotides agree with TRBD1. The CDR3 is 13 amino acids. V gave up 0 bases and J gave up 4 bases; unmatched junction bases: 0. CDR1 is MNHNY, CDR2 SVGAGI, per germline (reference sequence). The CDR3 sequence is CASSYSQGYEQYF. CDR3 coding DNA: TGTGCCAGCAGTTACTCACAGGGGTACGAGCAGTACTTC.

The chain combines TRBV27 with TRBJ2-2; 12 nucleotides match TRBD2. The V and J ends lost 5 bases and 7 bases, in that order; junction bases with no gene match: 8. This CDR3 is 16 amino acids long. Germline values: CDR1 MNHEY, CDR2 SMNVEV (reference sequence). CDR3 nucleotide sequence: TGTGCCAGCAGTCTTCTAGCGGGGGGGCCTGGCGGGGAGCTGTTTTTT. This codes for CASSLLAGGPGGELFF.

The V call is TRBV30, the J call TRBJ2-5; TRBD1 matches 9 bases. Germline CDR1 GTSNPN, CDR2 SVGIG (reference sequence). The CDR3 covers 13 residues. J gave up 5 bases and V 4 bases, and 5 bases lay outside the gene matches. The CDR3 nucleotides read TGTGCCTGGAACAGGGGGCGTTGGGAGACCCAGTACTTC. Its translation: CAWNRGRWETQYF.

V usage is TRBV19 and J usage is TRBJ1-2; TRBD1 aligns across 7 bases. The CDR3 runs 14 residues. Looked up from germline, CDR1 is LNHDA and CDR2 is SQIVND (reference sequence). Trimming took 5 bases from V and 7 from J; bases not matched to a gene: 10. CDR3 residues: CASSLTGQISGYTF. CDR3 bases: TGTGCCAGTAGTCTGACGGGACAGATAAGTGGCTACACCTTC.

This clone occurred a few times. The chain joins TRBV2 to TRBJ1-1; possible D gene TRBD1, 5 bases. The V and J ends lost 6 bases and 3 bases respectively, with 20 bases between them. CDR1 and CDR2 from the germline V gene are SNHLY and FYNNEI. This CDR3 spans 16 amino acids. Here the CDR3 reads CASSVGHPAKYTEAFF. The CDR3 region has the DNA TGTGCCAGCAGCGTCGGACACCCGGCAAAGTACACTGAAGCTTTCTTT.

This chain joins TRBV5-4 and TRBJ2-3, with TRBD2 matching 8 bases. J gave up 3 bases and V 4 bases, and 10 bases lay outside the gene matches. The CDR3 totals 16 residues. Germline CDR1 and CDR2: SGHNT and YYREEE (reference sequence). DNA of the CDR3: TGTGCCAGCAGCCGGCCGGCTAGCGGGTTTACAGATACGCAGTATTTT. Protein sequence: CASSRPASGFTDTQYF.

This clone was recorded a few times. The J gene is TRBJ2-7, the V gene TRBV7-9; 9 nucleotides align to TRBD1. The CDR3 loop spans 16 amino acids. Germline assignment: CDR1 SEHNR and CDR2 FQNEAQ (reference sequence). The ends lost 5 bases at V and 2 bases at J; junction bases unmatched: 10. Written as DNA, the CDR3 is TGTGCCAGCAGCCCAATGTCGGGACAGGGTCCCTACGAGCAGTACTTC. Protein: CASSPMSGQGPYEQYF. The full variable domain, completed using reference TRBV7-9 and TRBJ2-7, is DTGVSQNPRHKITKRGQNVTFRCDPISEHNRLYWYRQTLGQGPEFLTYFQNEAQLEKSRLLSDRFSAERPKGSFSTLEIQRTEQGDSAMYLCASSPMSGQGPYEQYFGPGTRLTVT.

The chain carries TRBV6-5 and TRBJ2-2; a weak D match, TRBD2 (6 bases). V lost 2 bases and J 2 bases, leaving 12 bases between the germline ends. Germline V lookup: CDR1 MNHEY, CDR2 SVGAGI. CDR3 length: 16 amino acids. CDR3 region: CASSYPGGANTGELFF. The CDR3 nucleotides are TGTGCCAGCAGTTACCCCGGAGGGGCTAACACCGGGGAGCTGTTTTTT.

The gene calls are TRBV30 and TRBJ2-5, with D possibly TRBD2 on 5 matching bases. The length of the CDR3 is 12 residues. V dropped 3 bases and J dropped 7 bases, with 12 bases sitting between them. CDR1 is GTSNPN, CDR2 SVGIG, per germline (reference sequence). The CDR3: CAWREYRGTQYF. CDR3 in DNA: TGTGCCTGGAGGGAGTATCGGGGGACCCAGTACTTC. The full variable domain, its missing parts supplied by reference TRBV30 and TRBJ2-5, is SQTIHQWPATLVQPVGSPLSLECTVEGTSNPNLYWYRQAAGRGLQLLFYSVGIGQISSEVPQNLSASRPQDRQFILSSKKLLLSDSGFYLCAWREYRGTQYFGPGTRLLVL.

The chain has TRBV19 and TRBJ1-2, with a weak D call TRBD1 (6 bases). Germline loops: CDR1 LNHDA, CDR2 SQIVND (reference sequence). The CDR3 is 15 amino acids. The V end was cut by 5 bases, the J end by 0 bases, with 13 bases between. CDR3 nucleotides: TGTGCCAGTAGTGAAACAGGGATAGCTAACTATGGCTACACCTTC. Protein sequence: CASSETGIANYGYTF.

V is TRBV10-3 and J is TRBJ2-5; a weak D match, TRBD2 (5 bases). Trimming stripped 4 bases from V and 1 base from J, with 10 bases between. The germline V gene has CDR1 ENHRY and CDR2 SYGVKD. The length of the CDR3 is 14 residues. The CDR3 loop reads CAISGSGSQETQYF. The CDR3 DNA follows: TGTGCCATCAGTGGCTCGGGGAGCCAAGAGACCCAGTACTTC.

The V call is TRBV13, the J call TRBJ1-5; D is undetermined. Between the trimmed V and J ends, which lost 1 base and 7 bases, there was a span of 11 bases. CDR1 is PRHDT and CDR2 is FYEKMQ in the germline V gene (reference sequence). The CDR3 length is 14 residues. CDR3 nucleotides: TGTGCCAGCAGCTTAGCGGAGCCCCGACAGCCCCAGCATTTT. The encoded protein is CASSLAEPRQPQHF.

V and J are TRBV15 and TRBJ2-1, with D perhaps matching TRBD2 (6 bases). Looked up from germline, CDR1 is LNHNV and CDR2 is YYDKDF (reference sequence). Trimming took 1 base from V and 8 from J, leaving 15 bases between them. The CDR3 spans 15 residues. The CDR3 loop is CATSRGRGPGDEQFF. Here the CDR3 DNA reads TGTGCCACCAGCAGAGGGCGGGGTCCGGGGGATGAGCAGTTCTTC.

The chain has TRBV6-5 and TRBJ1-1; D perhaps matches TRBD1 (6 bases). The germline CDR1 and CDR2 sequences are MNHEY and SVGAGI. The CDR3 runs to 14 residues. Trimming removed 6 bases from V and 1 base from J, with 12 bases in between. The chain's CDR3 is CASRAKTGNTEAFF. The CDR3 DNA reads as TGTGCCAGCAGGGCCAAGACAGGGAACACTGAAGCTTTCTTT.

The CDR3 region has the DNA TGCGCCAGCAGCTTGATGACAGCGGGGGGTTACAATGAGCAGTTCTTC. This encodes CASSLMTAGGYNEQFF. The genes are TRBV5-1 and TRBJ2-1, with TRBD2 identical over 9 bases. The CDR3 spans 16 residues. Germline-derived CDR1 and CDR2 are SGHRS and YFSETQ. V gave up 1 base and J gave up 4 bases; unmatched junction bases: 6.

Turning to this clone: At one end the junction does not follow the germline gene, possibly because of a read error. This chain links TRBV5-6 with TRBJ2-1, with TRBD2 matching over 13 bases. This CDR3 comprises 12 residues. The germline gives CDR1 SGHDT, CDR2 YYEEEE. The CDR3 reads CASSLLAGGPLF. The CDR3 region has the DNA TGTGCCAGCAGTTTACTAGCGGGAGGGCCCCTCTTC.

The chain has TRBV5-8 and TRBJ2-7; D might be TRBD2 (6 bases). The V and J ends lost 7 bases and 0 bases respectively, with 14 bases between them. The germline CDR1 and CDR2 sequences are SGHTS and YDEGEE. CDR3 size: 14 residues. CDR3 DNA sequence: TGTGCCAGCCGTCCCCTGGGGGGCTCCTACGAGCAGTACTTC. Protein: CASRPLGGSYEQYF.

CDR3: CSVEPPGNSYNEQFF. The CDR3 DNA reads as TGCAGCGTTGAACCCCCCGGGAACTCCTACAATGAGCAGTTCTTC. The V call is TRBV29-1, the J call TRBJ2-1; D is possibly TRBD2 (5 bases). V dropped 2 bases and J dropped 0 bases, with 11 bases sitting between them. This CDR3 is built from 15 residues. Germline V gives CDR1 SQVTM, CDR2 ANQGSEA.

The chain recombines TRBV6-5 with TRBJ2-5, with TRBD2 as a possible D gene (6 bases). V lost 8 bases and J 2 bases, leaving 18 bases between the germline ends. CDR1 is MNHEY and CDR2 is SVGAGI in the germline V gene. The CDR3 is 15 amino acids. The CDR3 DNA sequence: TGTGCCAGCGCCCCTTGGAGTGGACTACAAGAGACCCAGTACTTC. Protein product: CASAPWSGLQETQYF.

The chain employs TRBV5-1 and TRBJ2-1; D not resolved. CDR1 is SGHRS, CDR2 YFSETQ, per germline. V was pared by 4 bases and J by 1 base, with 9 bases between. This CDR3 spans 14 amino acids. The CDR3 here is CASSRGGSYNEQFF. The CDR3 nucleotides read TGCGCCAGCAGCAGAGGTGGTTCCTACAATGAGCAGTTCTTC.

The chain recombines TRBV11-2 with TRBJ2-7, with no clear D. CDR1 is SGHAT, CDR2 FQNNGV, per germline. V lost 5 bases and J lost 0, with 14 bases in between. CDR3 length: 15 residues. The CDR3 DNA is TGTGCCAGCAGCCCCAGTGGGCAGGTCTCCTACGAGCAGTACTTC. This sequence encodes CASSPSGQVSYEQYF. The whole variable domain, filled in from reference TRBV11-2 and TRBJ2-7, reads EAGVAQSPRYKIIEKRQSVAFWCNPISGHATLYWYQQILGQGPKLLIQFQNNGVVDDSQLPKDRFSAERLKGVDSTLKIQPAKLEDSAVYLCASSPSGQVSYEQYFGPGTRLTVT.

This rearrangement joins TRBV19 to TRBJ1-6; maybe TRBD1 (6 bases). Germline CDR1 reads LNHDA; CDR2 reads SQIVND (reference sequence). Trimming shortened V by 4 bases and J by 7 bases, and 11 bases separated the two germline ends. The CDR3 is made up of 14 amino acids. CDR3 DNA sequence: TGTGCCAGTAGTACACAGGGTCAAAATTCACCCCTCCACTTT. Amino acids: CASSTQGQNSPLHF.

The chain joins TRBV7-8 to TRBJ1-1; D possibly corresponds to TRBD1 (5 bases). V was clipped by 5 bases and J by 6 bases, with 16 bases between them. Germline V gene data show CDR1 as SGHVS and CDR2 as FQNEAQ. The CDR3 contains 14 residues. CDR3 sequence reads: CASSASGGSAEAFF. DNA of the CDR3: TGTGCCAGCAGCGCCTCGGGGGGATCCGCTGAAGCTTTCTTT.

The genes are TRBV7-8 and TRBJ2-7, with 13 bases fitting TRBD2. CDR1 and CDR2 from the germline V gene are SGHVS and FQNEAQ. With V trimmed by 5 bases and J by 2 bases, 12 bases remained unmatched. This CDR3 is built from 18 residues. The CDR3 DNA follows: TGTGCCAGCAGCCATCCAAGGGGGACTAGCGGGGTAGCCTACGAGCAGTACTTC. Residues: CASSHPRGTSGVAYEQYF. Combining the CDR3 with reference TRBV7-8 and TRBJ2-7 gives the whole variable domain GAGVSQSPRYKVAKRGQDVALRCDPISGHVSLFWYQQALGQGPEFLTYFQNEAQLDKSGLPSDRFFAERPEGSVSTLKIQRTQQEDSAVYLCASSHPRGTSGVAYEQYFGPGTRLTVT.

This chain links TRBV18 with TRBJ1-4, with a weak D call TRBD1 (5 bases). The CDR3 extends over 14 amino acids. Germline V gene data show CDR1 as KGHSH and CDR2 as LQKENI. With 3 bases removed from V and 4 bases from J, the gap between germline ends came to 9 bases. CDR3 amino acids: CASSPRARNEKLFF. The CDR3 DNA is TGTGCCAGCTCACCCAGGGCACGTAATGAAAAACTGTTTTTT.

The V and J genes are TRBV9 and TRBJ2-1; 11 nucleotides align to TRBD2. CDR3 length: 18 residues. V gave up 0 bases and J gave up 4 bases; unmatched junction bases: 9. Germline-derived CDR1 and CDR2 are SGDLS and YYNGEE. The DNA for the CDR3 is TGTGCCAGCAGCGTAGTCTCGACCGGGACTAGCGGTTACAATGAGCAGTTCTTC. Its translation: CASSVVSTGTSGYNEQFF.

In nucleotides, the CDR3 is TGTGCCAGCAGCCCCAGGGAGGGCTCCTACGAGCAGTACTTC. This gives the protein CASSPREGSYEQYF. V and J are TRBV7-6 and TRBJ2-7, with 7 bases matching TRBD2. After removal of 5 bases from V and 0 bases from J, the junction contained 4 bases not matched to a gene. Germline assignment: CDR1 SGHVS and CDR2 FNYEAQ. The CDR3 is made up of 14 amino acids.